Listed below are T cell receptor beta chains from one sample, sequenced in a study of T cell repertoires in cytomegalovirus infection. One entry per CDR3 protein, called by TCRdb with MiXCR from the reads. The sample has roughly 310,000 distinct CDR3 sequences, 17% seen once. Specimen: PBMCs. Receptor source: a human donor in good health (CMV status not recorded). Some clones in this sample may be carry-over from other donors' samples. Both conserved end residues are trimmed from each CDR3.

j_call v_call cdr3_length cdr3_aa
TRBJ1-4 TRBV28 12 ASSFGGRDEKLF
TRBJ2-5 TRBV7-9 14 ASSPPGLVIQETQY
TRBJ2-4 TRBV7-2 18 ASSLGWVNPNPKNKNIQY
TRBJ2-7 TRBV4-2 15 ASSQTTPTSGSYEQY
TRBJ2-2 TRBV6-1 13 ASCSSGGTTGELF
TRBJ1-4 TRBV28 13 ASSSAGTENEKLF
TRBJ2-2 TRBV6-2/TRBV6-3 14 ASRYDRELNTGELF
TRBJ2-1 TRBV29-1 10 SVEGTLDEQF
TRBJ1-1 TRBV6-2/TRBV6-3 9 ASEMAGQAF
TRBJ2-7 TRBV6-1 13 ATIPTGGISYEQY
TRBJ2-3 TRBV7-3 13 ASSLSGGSTDTQY
TRBJ2-2 TRBV5-4 10 ASSLPSGELF
TRBJ2-3 TRBV7-2 13 ASSLAGGPTDTQY
TRBJ2-3 TRBV7-9 13 ASSLTGGHTDTQY
TRBJ1-1 TRBV5-4 11 ASSLGPGTVAF
TRBJ1-4 TRBV12-3/TRBV12-4 11 ASRQATNEKLF
TRBJ2-1 TRBV3-1 12 ASSQLASYNEQF
TRBJ2-3 TRBV7-8 20 ASSLADFGLAGGSGATDTQY
TRBJ1-3 TRBV19 15 ASSIVVGPGAGNTIY
TRBJ2-1 TRBV7-3 14 ASSNFGGSSYNEQF
TRBJ2-5 TRBV7-2 12 ACTPREGFETQY
TRBJ2-3 TRBV4-1 11 ASSQDVEDTQY
TRBJ2-3 TRBV7-3 13 ASSYAGGSTDTQY
TRBJ1-1 TRBV4-1 11 ASSPGGYGEAF
TRBJ2-1 TRBV10-3 11 AIRSLTYNEQF
TRBJ1-1 TRBV12-3/TRBV12-4 11 ASSQQGNTEAF
TRBJ2-7 TRBV10-3 13 AISESETEGDEQY
TRBJ2-5 TRBV28 11 ASSDSPAETQY
TRBJ1-4 TRBV7-2 10 ASSAGTGRLF
TRBJ1-4 TRBV4-3 14 ASSQNSGQLNEKLF
TRBJ1-5 TRBV28 13 ASSSPTGGNQPQH
TRBJ1-1 TRBV10-3 13 AISDLGQGNTEAF
TRBJ1-4 TRBV7-2 13 ASSHGAGRDEKLF
TRBJ2-7 TRBV6-6 12 ASSAGTRGHEQY
TRBJ2-7 TRBV5-1 12 ASSPALPANEQY
TRBJ1-5 TRBV28 12 ASSLPTGRQPQH
TRBJ2-2 TRBV5-1 14 ASSPIRGSLTGELF
TRBJ2-7 TRBV20-1 12 SARKGAISYEQY
TRBJ1-1 TRBV4-2 12 ASSQGTWDTEAF
TRBJ1-1 TRBV4-2 12 ASSQDPGAPEAF
TRBJ2-7 TRBV27 13 ASSLQGLGIYEQY
TRBJ1-1 TRBV20-1 12 SPDTGGAPTEAF
TRBJ2-5 TRBV25-1 13 ASSEMTGSEETQY
TRBJ2-5 TRBV7-2 15 ASSFQVGAGGQETQY
TRBJ1-1 TRBV5-1 12 ASSFRIPQTEAF
TRBJ2-5 TRBV7-2 16 ASSLVPGLAGGQETQY
TRBJ1-2 TRBV5-4 16 ASSPYNGTGASNYGYT
TRBJ1-6 TRBV11-2 14 ASSYRSTAWNSPLH
TRBJ2-7 TRBV7-9 16 ASSLPSGATGDSYEQY
TRBJ1-4 TRBV4-2 13 ASSQEAQTNEKLF
TRBJ1-4 TRBV28 12 ASSLPGRDEKLF
TRBJ2-1 TRBV11-1 15 ASSSRSLAGAYNEQF
TRBJ2-1 TRBV6-2/TRBV6-3 13 ASRPTGGGADEQF
TRBJ1-2 TRBV29-1 18 SVIPKSTGGPIRNPYGYT
TRBJ2-1 TRBV28 13 ASSTWTSSNNEQF